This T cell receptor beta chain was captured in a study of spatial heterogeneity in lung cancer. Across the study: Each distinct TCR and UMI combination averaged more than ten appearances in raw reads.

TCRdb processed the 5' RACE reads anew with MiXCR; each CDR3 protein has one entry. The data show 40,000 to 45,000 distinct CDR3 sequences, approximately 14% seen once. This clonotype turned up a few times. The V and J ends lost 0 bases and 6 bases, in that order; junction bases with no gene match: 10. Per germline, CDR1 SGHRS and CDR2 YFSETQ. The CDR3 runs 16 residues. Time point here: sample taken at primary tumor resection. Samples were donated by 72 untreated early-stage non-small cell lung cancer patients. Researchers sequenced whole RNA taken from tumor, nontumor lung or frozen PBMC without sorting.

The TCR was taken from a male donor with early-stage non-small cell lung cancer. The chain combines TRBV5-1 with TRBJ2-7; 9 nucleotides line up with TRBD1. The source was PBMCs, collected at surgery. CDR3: CASSLAGGTGGSEQYF. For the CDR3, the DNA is TGCGCCAGCAGCTTGGCCGGGGGAACAGGGGGCTCCGAGCAGTACTTC.